The 2 T cell receptor beta chains presented below share a single source sample, sequenced in a study of memory CD4+ T cells and cytomegalovirus serostatus (dated by TCRdb to about 2019). The library came from the immunoSEQ multiplex PCR assay. Entries here come from immuneACCESS through TCRdb and include only in-frame sequences with V and J called. Some clones fail to appear in such tables; in the studies checked, an unresolved V gene covers under half of the shortfall, and the cause of the remainder is unknown. The sample table shows around 53,000 clones, and around 79% are seen once. Of the sample, less than 0.95% falls within the top ten clones. Single viable CD3+CD4+CD8-CD45RO+ cells were sorted as memory CD4+ T cells on a FACSAria II. The sequenced sample consisted of memory CD4+ T cells from blood. The source of these receptors is an adult in good health and CMV-seronegative.

This clone was observed a handful of times. The chain couples TRBV5-1 to TRBJ1-2; tentative D call: TRBD1 (5 bases). The germline V gene encodes CDR1 SGHRS and CDR2 YFSETQ. CDR3 length equals 14 residues. V was pared by 1 base and J by 4 bases, with 11 bases between. CDR3 in DNA: TGCGCCAGCAGCTTGATCGACAGTCTCTATGGCTACACCTTC. Residues: CASSLIDSLYGYTF.

The chain carries TRBV18 and TRBJ1-1; D may be TRBD1 (5 bases). V lost 2 bases and J 1 base, leaving 8 bases between the germline ends. CDR3 length equals 14 residues. The germline V gene has CDR1 KGHSH and CDR2 LQKENI. In DNA form, the CDR3 reads TGTGCCAGCTCACCAGGGGCCGGGAACACTGAAGCTTTCTTT. Translating gives CASSPGAGNTEAFF.